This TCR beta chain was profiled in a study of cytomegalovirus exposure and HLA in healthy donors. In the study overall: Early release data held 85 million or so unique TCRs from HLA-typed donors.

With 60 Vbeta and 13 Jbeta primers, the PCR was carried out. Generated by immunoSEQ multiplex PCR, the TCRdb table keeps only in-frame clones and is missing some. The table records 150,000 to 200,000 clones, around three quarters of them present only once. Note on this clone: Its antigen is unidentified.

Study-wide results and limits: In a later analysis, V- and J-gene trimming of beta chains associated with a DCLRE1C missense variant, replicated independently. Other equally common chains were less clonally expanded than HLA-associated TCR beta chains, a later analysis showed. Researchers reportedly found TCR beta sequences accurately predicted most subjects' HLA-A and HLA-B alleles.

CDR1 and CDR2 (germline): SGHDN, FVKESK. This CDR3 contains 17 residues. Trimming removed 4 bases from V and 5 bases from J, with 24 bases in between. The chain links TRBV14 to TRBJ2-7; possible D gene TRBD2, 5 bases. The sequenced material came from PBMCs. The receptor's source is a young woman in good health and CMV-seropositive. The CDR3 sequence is CASSPPFLRGEVHEQYF. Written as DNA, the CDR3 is TGTGCCAGCAGCCCGCCCTTTCTCCGGGGTGAAGTCCACGAGCAGTACTTC.